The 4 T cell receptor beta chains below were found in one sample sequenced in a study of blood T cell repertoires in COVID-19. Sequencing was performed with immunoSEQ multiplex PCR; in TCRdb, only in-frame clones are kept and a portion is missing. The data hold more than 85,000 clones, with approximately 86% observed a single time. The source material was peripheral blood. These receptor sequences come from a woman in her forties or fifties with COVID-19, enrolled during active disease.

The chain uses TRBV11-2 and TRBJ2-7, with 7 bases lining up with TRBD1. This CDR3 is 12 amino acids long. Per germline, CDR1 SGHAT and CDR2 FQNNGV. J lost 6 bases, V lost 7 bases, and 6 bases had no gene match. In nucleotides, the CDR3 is TGTGCCAGCAAGAGTCACAGGGGCGAGCAGTACTTC. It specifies CASKSHRGEQYF. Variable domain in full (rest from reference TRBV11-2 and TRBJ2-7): EAGVAQSPRYKIIEKRQSVAFWCNPISGHATLYWYQQILGQGPKLLIQFQNNGVVDDSQLPKDRFSAERLKGVDSTLKIQPAKLEDSAVYLCASKSHRGEQYFGPGTRLTVT.

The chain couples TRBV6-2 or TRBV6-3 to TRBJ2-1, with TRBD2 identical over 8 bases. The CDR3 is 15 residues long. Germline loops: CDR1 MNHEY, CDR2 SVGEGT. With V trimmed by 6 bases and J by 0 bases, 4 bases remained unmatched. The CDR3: CASSSSGGSYNEQFF. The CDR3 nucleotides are TGTGCCAGCAGCTCCAGCGGGGGCTCCTACAATGAGCAGTTCTTC.

As DNA, the CDR3 is TGTGCCAGCAGTTACAGGGAGACTGAAGCTTTCTTT. It is translated as CASSYRETEAFF. The rearrangement joins TRBV6-5 to TRBJ1-1, with D hard to call. Germline V gives CDR1 MNHEY, CDR2 SVGAGI. The CDR3 contains 12 residues. Trimming left V 2 bases short and J 5 bases short, with 6 bases between.

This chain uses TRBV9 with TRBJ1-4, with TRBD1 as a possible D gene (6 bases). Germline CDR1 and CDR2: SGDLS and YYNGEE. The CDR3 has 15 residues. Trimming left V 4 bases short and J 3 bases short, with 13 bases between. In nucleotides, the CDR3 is TGTGCCAGCAGCCCCCAGAGGGGGTCTAATGAAAAACTGTTTTTT. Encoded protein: CASSPQRGSNEKLFF. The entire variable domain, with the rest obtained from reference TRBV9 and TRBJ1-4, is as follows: DSGVTQTPKHLITATGQRVTLRCSPRSGDLSVYWYQQSLDQGLQFLIQYYNGEERAKGNILERFSAQQFPDLHSELNLSSLELGDSALYFCASSPQRGSNEKLFFGSGTQLSVL.